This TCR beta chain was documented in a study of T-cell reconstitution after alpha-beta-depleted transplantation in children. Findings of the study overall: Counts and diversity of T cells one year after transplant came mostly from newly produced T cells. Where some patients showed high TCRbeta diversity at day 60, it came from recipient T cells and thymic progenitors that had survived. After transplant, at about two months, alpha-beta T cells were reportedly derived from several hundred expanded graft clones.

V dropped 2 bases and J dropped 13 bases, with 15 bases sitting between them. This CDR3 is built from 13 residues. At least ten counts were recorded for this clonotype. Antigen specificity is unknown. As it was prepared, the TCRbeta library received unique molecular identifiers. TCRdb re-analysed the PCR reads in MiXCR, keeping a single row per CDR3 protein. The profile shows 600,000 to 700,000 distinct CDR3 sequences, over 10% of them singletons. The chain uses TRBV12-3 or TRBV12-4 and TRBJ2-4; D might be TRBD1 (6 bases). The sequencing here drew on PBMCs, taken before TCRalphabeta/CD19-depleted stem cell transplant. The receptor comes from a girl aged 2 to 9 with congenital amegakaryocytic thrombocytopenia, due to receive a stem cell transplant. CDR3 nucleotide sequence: TGTGCCAGCAGTTTATTGGGGGCTTTCAACCAGTACTTC. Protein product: CASSLLGAFNQYF.